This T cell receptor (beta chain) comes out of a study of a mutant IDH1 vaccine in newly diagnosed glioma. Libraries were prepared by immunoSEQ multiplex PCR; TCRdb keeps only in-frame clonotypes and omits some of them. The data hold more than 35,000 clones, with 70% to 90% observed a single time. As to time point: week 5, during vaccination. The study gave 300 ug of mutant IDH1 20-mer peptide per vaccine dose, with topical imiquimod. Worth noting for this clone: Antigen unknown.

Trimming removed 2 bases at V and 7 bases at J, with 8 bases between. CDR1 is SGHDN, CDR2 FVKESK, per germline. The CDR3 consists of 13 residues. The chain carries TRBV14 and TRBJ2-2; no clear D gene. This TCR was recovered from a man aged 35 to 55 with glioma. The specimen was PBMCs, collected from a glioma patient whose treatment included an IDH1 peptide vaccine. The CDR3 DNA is TGTGCCAGCAGCCAACAGATTAGCGGGGAGCTGTTTTTT. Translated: CASSQQISGELFF.